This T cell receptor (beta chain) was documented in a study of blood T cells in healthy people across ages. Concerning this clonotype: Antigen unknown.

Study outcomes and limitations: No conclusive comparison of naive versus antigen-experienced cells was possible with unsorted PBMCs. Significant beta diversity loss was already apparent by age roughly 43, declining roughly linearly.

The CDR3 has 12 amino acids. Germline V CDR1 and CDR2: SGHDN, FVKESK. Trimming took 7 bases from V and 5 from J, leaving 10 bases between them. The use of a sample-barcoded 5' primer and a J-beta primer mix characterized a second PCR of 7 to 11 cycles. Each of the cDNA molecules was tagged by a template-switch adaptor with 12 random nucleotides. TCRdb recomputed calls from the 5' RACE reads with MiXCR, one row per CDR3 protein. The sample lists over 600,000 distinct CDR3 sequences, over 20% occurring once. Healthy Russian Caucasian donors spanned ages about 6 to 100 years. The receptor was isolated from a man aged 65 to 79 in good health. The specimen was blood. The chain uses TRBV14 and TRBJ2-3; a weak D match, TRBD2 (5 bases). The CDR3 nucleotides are TGTGCCAGCAATCGTGCGGGAGATACGCAGTATTTT. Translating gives CASNRAGDTQYF.